The clone carrying this T cell receptor (beta chain) was seen a few times. Its matching antigen is unknown. This sample is drawn from a study of blood T cells in healthy people across ages. Alongside a J-beta primer mix, a sample-barcoded 5' primer served in a second PCR lasting roughly 7 to 11 cycles. One entry per CDR3 protein results from TCRdb running MiXCR on the 5' RACE reads. The sample contains approximately 800,000 distinct CDR3 sequences, roughly 40% of which appear only once. Extraction yielded at least 6 micrograms of total RNA per sample. Study results and limitations: Naive T cell percentage by flow cytometry tracked strongly with beta diversity. More naive CD4+ cells and higher diversity were found in long-lived than in aged donors.

This sequence originates from a man aged 18 to 30 in good health. Material for sequencing was blood.

CDR3 region: CASSLALGRGEKLFF. CDR3 nucleotide sequence: TGTGCCAGCAGTTTAGCCTTGGGAAGAGGGGAAAAACTGTTTTTT. The chain joins TRBV12-3 or TRBV12-4 to TRBJ1-4; D is unclear. This CDR3 comprises 15 residues. V lost 0 bases to trimming and J lost 8 bases, with 13 bases between them.